The next 32 T cell receptor beta chains were all read from a single sample in a study of blood T cell repertoires in COVID-19. The protocol was immunoSEQ multiplex PCR, while the TCRdb copy is restricted to in-frame clones and leaves out a portion. The table lists under 300,000 clones, about 85% of them singletons. The sequenced sample was peripheral blood. Receptor source: a human donor in a cohort sampled during active COVID-19.

The chain joins TRBV6-5 to TRBJ1-1; D unclear. Germline lookup yields CDR1 MNHEY and CDR2 SVGAGI. V gave up 7 bases and J gave up 1 base, with 13 bases separating them. This CDR3 spans 14 amino acids. The CDR3 is CASILPGKNTEAFF. The CDR3 nucleotides are TGTGCCAGCATCTTACCGGGGAAGAACACTGAAGCTTTCTTT.

The chain recombines TRBV6-2 or TRBV6-3 with TRBJ2-2; 8 bases agree with TRBD2. The CDR3 runs 13 residues. Germline CDR1 is MNHEY and CDR2 is SVGEGT. V dropped 4 bases and J dropped 6; count of bases not matched to a gene: 1. CDR3 in DNA: TGTGCCAGCAGTTTTAGCGGGGCCGGGGAGCTGTTTTTT. Protein sequence: CASSFSGAGELFF.

The chain is built from TRBV7-2 and TRBJ1-1; D is unresolved. The ends were cut back, 2 bases at V and 4 bases at J, with 14 bases in the middle. CDR1 and CDR2 (germline): SGHTA, FQGNSA. The CDR3 is 15 residues long. For the CDR3, the DNA is TGTGCCAGCAGCTTATCGTCGGGAGGTAGCACTGAAGCTTTCTTT. It encodes CASSLSSGGSTEAFF.

The chain is built from TRBV25-1 and TRBJ1-4; no clear D. The germline gives CDR1 MGHDK, CDR2 SYGVNS. The germline V and J ends were trimmed by 6 bases and 7 bases, with 12 bases remaining between them. This CDR3 region has 13 residues. CDR3 region: CASRSEIGEKLFF. CDR3 sequence (DNA): TGTGCCAGCAGATCCGAAATCGGTGAAAAACTGTTTTTT.

The chain uses TRBV11-2 and TRBJ1-1; no reliable D call. The length of the CDR3 is 14 residues. Germline V lookup: CDR1 SGHAT, CDR2 FQNNGV. V lost 1 base and J lost 9, with 15 bases in between. In nucleotides, the CDR3 is TGTGCCAGCAGCTTAGGGGCAACGAGGGATCAAGCTTTCTTT. This gives the protein CASSLGATRDQAFF.

V is TRBV5-1 and J is TRBJ2-2, with 8 nucleotides matching TRBD2. The CDR3 is 19 residues long. V was pared by 6 bases and J by 4 bases, with 20 bases of the junction left unmatched. Germline CDR1 SGHRS, CDR2 YFSETQ. The CDR3 coding sequence is TGCGCCAGCACTTATTCTAACCGCCTAGCGGGCCTATTCACCGGGGAGCTGTTTTTT. Residues: CASTYSNRLAGLFTGELFF.

This chain joins TRBV7-8 and TRBJ2-7; maybe TRBD2 (6 bases). The CDR3 has 13 residues. V was trimmed by 8 bases and J by 1 base, leaving 12 bases between them. CDR1 is SGHVS, CDR2 FQNEAQ, per germline. CDR3 amino acids: CASRRGLSYEQYF. The CDR3 nucleotides read TGTGCCAGCCGGCGGGGACTTTCCTACGAGCAGTACTTC.

The V and J genes are TRBV6-5 and TRBJ2-5; D not resolved. The CDR3 has 12 amino acids. From germline, CDR1 is MNHEY and CDR2 SVGAGI. V was cut by 6 bases and J by 9 bases, with 14 bases left in between. CDR3 nucleotides: TGTGCCAGCAGCCTACTCAGGCAAGCCCAGTACTTC. It translates to CASSLLRQAQYF.

The V and J genes are TRBV12-3 or TRBV12-4 and TRBJ2-5; 9 bases fit TRBD1. Trimming at V came to 6 bases and at J to 2 bases, leaving 1 base not matched to a gene. CDR3 length: 13 amino acids. Here the CDR3 DNA reads TGTGCCAGCAGGGGACAGGGACAAGAGACCCAGTACTTC. Its translation is CASRGQGQETQYF.

CDR3 nucleotide sequence: TGTGCCAGTAGTATACCCCGACCCTCTAGCGGCCTAGAACGAGATACGCAGTATTTT. It specifies CASSIPRPSSGLERDTQYF. The rearrangement links TRBV19 to TRBJ2-3; 7 bases align to TRBD2. V trimming: 2 bases; J trimming: 5 bases; junction bases outside the gene matches: 19. The CDR3 covers 19 residues. CDR1 is LNHDA and CDR2 is SQIVND in the germline V gene (reference sequence).

The rearrangement uses TRBV7-2 and TRBJ2-7, with 9 bases identical to TRBD2. The length of the CDR3 is 15 residues. The V and J ends lost 4 bases and 7 bases, in that order; junction bases with no gene match: 11. Germline V gene lookup returns CDR1 SGHTA and CDR2 FQGNSA. CDR3 protein: CASSYPVGTSFEQYF. DNA of the CDR3: TGTGCCAGCAGCTACCCAGTCGGGACTAGCTTTGAGCAGTACTTC.

The chain employs TRBV2 and TRBJ1-2; no reliable D call. From germline, CDR1 is SNHLY and CDR2 FYNNEI. There are 14 residues in the CDR3. V lost 3 bases and J 1 base, leaving 9 bases between the germline ends. CDR3 in DNA: TGTGCCAGCAGTGATATCGCCAGTAACTATGGCTACACCTTC. Translated, it gives CASSDIASNYGYTF.

Worth noting for this clone: This sample includes further DNA sequences coding for the same CDR3. The chain recombines TRBV6-5 with TRBJ1-5, with 8 positions matching TRBD1. CDR3 size: 14 residues. V was clipped by 6 bases and J by 4 bases; unmatched bases: 5. Per the germline V gene, CDR1 is MNHEY and CDR2 is SVGAGI. The CDR3 bases are TGTGCCAGCAGAAAAGGACAGGGTAATCAGCCCCAGCATTTT. It encodes CASRKGQGNQPQHF.

J is TRBJ2-1 and V is TRBV5-4; 7 bases match TRBD2. The CDR3 sequence is 14 residues long. V lost 0 bases and J lost 5; bases outside the gene matches: 2. In germline, CDR1 is SGHNT, CDR2 YYREEE (reference sequence). CDR3 nucleotide sequence: TGTGCCAGCAGCTTGGCCCTAGCGGACAATGAGCAGTTCTTC. Protein: CASSLALADNEQFF.

V usage is TRBV18 and J usage is TRBJ2-1, with TRBD2 matching 9 bases. This CDR3 has 14 amino acids. The junction had 9 bases not matched to a gene; V was cut back by 8 bases and J by 7 bases. Per the germline V gene, CDR1 is KGHSH and CDR2 is LQKENI. The CDR3 loop is CASRLAGEVNEQFF. CDR3 nucleotides: TGTGCCAGCCGATTAGCGGGAGAAGTGAATGAGCAGTTCTTC.

The chain carries TRBV7-2 and TRBJ2-2; perhaps TRBD2 as D (5 bases). Germline V CDR1 and CDR2: SGHTA, FQGNSA. CDR3 length equals 14 residues. V was shortened by 5 bases and J by 5 bases, with 12 bases between the two germline ends. The chain's CDR3 is CASSREDGTGELFF. Here the CDR3 DNA reads TGTGCCAGCAGCCGGGAAGATGGGACCGGGGAGCTGTTTTTT.

This clone was found a few times. This rearrangement joins TRBV6-5 to TRBJ2-7; D is unclear. This CDR3 has 11 amino acids. The V gene's germline CDR1 is MNHEY and CDR2 SVGAGI. Between the trimmed V and J ends, which lost 11 bases and 3 bases, there was a span of 11 bases. The CDR3 nucleotides read TGTGCCGCGGCCCTGCGCTACGAGCAGTACTTC. It translates to CAAALRYEQYF.

The chain employs TRBV7-9 and TRBJ2-5, with 7 bases aligning to TRBD1. Germline values: CDR1 SEHNR, CDR2 FQNEAQ (reference sequence). The CDR3 runs to 14 residues. With V trimmed by 5 bases and J by 2 bases, 5 bases remained unmatched. The CDR3 nucleotides are TGTGCCAGCAGCGCCGGGACAGCGCAAGAGACCCAGTACTTC. Its protein product is CASSAGTAQETQYF.

V usage is TRBV6-5 and J usage is TRBJ2-1, with 8 bases matching TRBD2. The V gene's germline CDR1 is MNHEY and CDR2 SVGAGI. V shed 5 bases, J shed 1 base, and the junction held 4 bases outside the gene matches. The CDR3 is made up of 15 amino acids. CDR3 DNA: TGTGCCAGCAGTCAGCGGGAGAGGTCCTACAATGAGCAGTTCTTC. This codes for CASSQRERSYNEQFF.

This chain joins TRBV28 and TRBJ2-3; 7 nucleotides match TRBD2. Trimming took 6 bases from V and 6 from J; bases not matched to a gene: 3. Germline-derived CDR1 and CDR2 are MDHEN and SYDVKM. The CDR3 spans 12 residues. For the CDR3, the DNA is TGTGCCAGCAGCGGGACTATTGATACGCAGTATTTT. It yields the protein CASSGTIDTQYF.

The chain couples TRBV9 to TRBJ2-3; 8 bases fit TRBD1. The CDR3 consists of 16 residues. V trimming: 3 bases; J trimming: 1 base; junction bases outside the gene matches: 7. Germline lookup yields CDR1 SGDLS and CDR2 YYNGEE. The CDR3 region is CASSERTGQGTDTQYF. Written as DNA, the CDR3 is TGTGCCAGCAGCGAGAGGACAGGGCAGGGCACAGATACGCAGTATTTT.

The chain is built from TRBV4-1 and TRBJ2-7; no reliable D call. V lost 3 bases, J lost 6 bases, and 12 bases lay in between. In germline, CDR1 is MGHRA, CDR2 YSYEKL. The CDR3 contains 13 residues. In DNA, the CDR3 is TGCGCCAGCAGCCAGGTGAATGAGCGCGAGCAGTACTTC. This encodes CASSQVNEREQYF.

The V and J genes are TRBV28 and TRBJ2-7, with 8 bases identical to TRBD1. J lost 4 bases, V lost 10 bases, and 9 bases had no gene match. Per the germline V gene, CDR1 is MDHEN and CDR2 is SYDVKM. This CDR3 is built from 13 residues. The CDR3 DNA reads as TGTGCCACCCGGACAGGGATTCCTTACGAGCAGTACTTC. Protein sequence: CATRTGIPYEQYF.

The rearrangement joins TRBV2 to TRBJ1-6, with 8 bases matching TRBD1. V shed 4 bases, J shed 6 bases, and the junction held 2 bases outside the gene matches. CDR3 length equals 14 residues. CDR1 is SNHLY, CDR2 FYNNEI, per germline. The CDR3 region has the DNA TGTGCCAGCAGTGGGGACAGGTCTAATTCACCCCTCCACTTT. This gives the protein CASSGDRSNSPLHF.

The gene calls are TRBV5-1 and TRBJ2-7; D not resolved. The CDR3 is 12 residues long. The germline gives CDR1 SGHRS, CDR2 YFSETQ. Trimming removed 5 bases from V and 5 bases from J, with 11 bases in between. CDR3 region: CASRRQEDEQYF. CDR3 coding DNA: TGCGCCAGCAGACGTCAGGAAGACGAGCAGTACTTC.

This clone was counted a single time. The chain couples TRBV23-1 to TRBJ2-2; 7 nucleotides match TRBD1. TRBV23-1 is filed as an ORF, its function uncertain. The CDR3 runs 16 residues. Trimming took 2 bases from V and 1 from J; bases not matched to a gene: 4. The CDR3 is CASSQGRGKNTGELFF. The CDR3 nucleotides read TGCGCCAGCAGTCAAGGCAGGGGGAAGAACACCGGGGAGCTGTTTTTT.

The rearrangement links TRBV4-1 to TRBJ2-1; 11 nucleotides agree with TRBD2. Germline V gene data show CDR1 as MGHRA and CDR2 as YSYEKL. With 4 bases clipped from V and 4 bases from J, the junction kept 3 bases outside the gene matches. The length of the CDR3 is 15 residues. CDR3 sequence (DNA): TGCGCCAGCAGCCCCGGACTAGCGGGTTACAATGAGCAGTTCTTC. Encoded protein: CASSPGLAGYNEQFF.

The rearrangement uses TRBV15 and TRBJ2-1, with 8 bases aligning to TRBD2. CDR1 and CDR2 from the germline V gene are LNHNV and YYDKDF (reference sequence). The V segment lost 0 bases and the J segment 9 bases; nucleotides outside the gene matches: 1. CDR3 length equals 13 residues. CDR3 coding DNA: TGTGCCACCAGCAGAGATCTAGCGGGTGAGCAGTTCTTC. Its protein product is CATSRDLAGEQFF.

This clone was seen a few times. The chain employs TRBV2 and TRBJ2-1; D possibly corresponds to TRBD2 (6 bases). Germline V gene sequence: CDR1 SNHLY, CDR2 FYNNEI. This CDR3 spans 13 amino acids. The V end was cut by 6 bases, the J end by 6 bases, with 12 bases between. The CDR3 reads CASRPGGINEQFF. In nucleotides, the CDR3 is TGTGCCAGCAGGCCTGGGGGGATCAATGAGCAGTTCTTC.

The V call is TRBV6-5, the J call TRBJ2-1; perhaps TRBD1 as D (6 bases). The CDR3 sequence is 13 residues long. V was trimmed by 0 bases and J by 16 bases, leaving 16 bases between them. Germline assignment: CDR1 MNHEY and CDR2 SVGAGI. The chain's CDR3 is CASSYSERGFLFF. The CDR3 nucleotides read TGTGCCAGCAGTTACTCAGAAAGGGGGTTTTTATTCTTC.

V is TRBV27 and J is TRBJ1-5; no clear D gene. V lost 0 bases to trimming and J lost 4 bases, with 10 bases between them. CDR1 and CDR2 (germline): MNHEY, SMNVEV (reference sequence). The CDR3 loop spans 15 amino acids. CDR3 sequence: CASSLSWSWNQPQHF. The CDR3 nucleotides are TGTGCCAGCAGTTTATCTTGGAGTTGGAATCAGCCCCAGCATTTT.

This clone has a single count. V and J are TRBV7-9 and TRBJ2-5; D may be TRBD2 (6 bases). Per the germline V gene, CDR1 is SEHNR and CDR2 is FQNEAQ (reference sequence). Trimming removed 0 bases at V and 1 base at J, with 6 bases between. The CDR3 runs to 14 residues. In nucleotides, the CDR3 is TGTGCCAGCAGCTTAGCGGGACTCCAAGAGACCCAGTACTTC. It encodes CASSLAGLQETQYF.